These 27 T cell receptor beta chains originate from one sample sequenced in a study of OX40 agonist ivuxolimab in advanced cancers. Sequencing used immunoSEQ multiplex PCR; TCRdb keeps in-frame clones, though not all of them. The sample records some 94,000 clones, around nine tenths being singletons. The sequencing used CD4+ or CD8+ T cells sorted from blood, collected in a trial of the OX40 agonist ivuxolimab. All receptors derive from an adult with an advanced solid tumor such as melanoma, head and neck, liver or kidney cancer.

The chain has TRBV7-6 and TRBJ1-4; no reliable D call. The CDR3 is made up of 19 amino acids. Germline V lookup: CDR1 SGHVS, CDR2 FNYEAQ. Trimming took 3 bases from V and 0 from J, leaving 20 bases between them. The CDR3 sequence: CASSLGSPGRTTTNEKLFF. CDR3 DNA: TGTGCCAGCAGCTTGGGTTCCCCCGGCAGGACCACAACTAATGAAAAACTGTTTTTT. Drawing the rest from reference TRBV7-6 and TRBJ1-4, the complete variable domain is GAGVSQSPRYKVTKRGQDVALRCDPISGHVSLYWYRQALGQGPEFLTYFNYEAQQDKSGLPNDRFSAERPEGSISTLTIQRTEQRDSAMYRCASSLGSPGRTTTNEKLFFGSGTQLSVL.

This chain links TRBV5-4 with TRBJ2-2, with 7 bases lining up with TRBD2. Germline V CDR1 and CDR2: SGHNT, YYREEE (reference sequence). The V gene end was trimmed by 4 bases and the J gene end by 5 bases; junction bases not matched to a gene: 11. The CDR3 has 16 amino acids. CDR3 nucleotides: TGTGCCAGCAGCCGGGAACTAGCGAGAGAGACCGGGGAGCTGTTTTTT. Translated, it gives CASSRELARETGELFF.

V is TRBV28 and J is TRBJ2-5; 8 positions match TRBD2. The J call may be faulty, since TRBJ2-7 better matches the DNA end. The CDR3 is 13 amino acids. From germline, CDR1 is MDHEN and CDR2 SYDVKM. The CDR3 DNA is TGTGCCAGCATTACTAGCGGCTCCTACGAGCAGTACTTC. Its protein is CASITSGSYEQYF.

The J gene is TRBJ1-1, the V gene TRBV6-1; D remains ambiguous. The germline gives CDR1 MNHNS, CDR2 SASEGT. The CDR3 length is 13 residues. V was clipped by 1 base and J by 4 bases, with 7 bases between them. The CDR3 protein is CASSEVGSTEAFF. The CDR3 DNA sequence: TGTGCCAGCAGTGAAGTCGGGAGCACTGAAGCTTTCTTT.

The J gene is TRBJ1-5, the V gene TRBV27, with unresolved D. The germline V and J ends were trimmed by 8 bases and 7 bases, with 15 bases remaining between them. The CDR3 loop spans 13 amino acids. The germline V gene encodes CDR1 MNHEY and CDR2 SMNVEV (reference sequence). The DNA for the CDR3 is TGTGCCAGCTGGGCCCGGGCGAACCAGCCCCAGCATTTT. Translating it yields CASWARANQPQHF.

This sequence joins TRBV7-9 and TRBJ2-1; 8 bases are shared with TRBD1. V lost 6 bases and J lost 9; bases outside the gene matches: 7. Germline loops: CDR1 SEHNR, CDR2 FQNEAQ (reference sequence). CDR3 length: 13 amino acids. This CDR3 reads CASRLGQGGEQFF. CDR3 nucleotides: TGTGCCAGCAGGCTAGGACAGGGCGGTGAGCAGTTCTTC.

This clone has more than one count but fewer than ten. The chain is built from TRBV6-1 and TRBJ2-7; possibly TRBD2 for D (6 bases). The CDR3 spans 15 residues. V lost 2 bases and J 2 bases, leaving 13 bases between the germline ends. Germline V lookup: CDR1 MNHNS, CDR2 SASEGT. The CDR3 DNA is TGTGCCAGCAGTGAAAGCCCTAGCGCCCCCTACGAGCAGTACTTC. Its translation: CASSESPSAPYEQYF.

There are a few counts of this clone. CDR3 sequence (DNA): TGTGCCAGTAGTATTTCAGATACGCAGTATTTT. It is translated as CASSISDTQYF. The chain joins TRBV19 to TRBJ2-3; D gene uncertain. CDR1 LNHDA and CDR2 SQIVND come from the germline V gene (reference sequence). The CDR3 length is 11 residues. Trimming left V 3 bases short and J 4 bases short, with 2 bases between.

The genes are TRBV27 and TRBJ2-4; the D is unclear. V lost 5 bases, J lost 9 bases, and 17 bases lay in between. This CDR3 has 14 amino acids. Germline V gene sequence: CDR1 MNHEY, CDR2 SMNVEV (reference sequence). The CDR3 spells CASSPLGSGFIQYF. The DNA of the CDR3 is TGTGCCAGCAGTCCCCTAGGGTCTGGGTTCATTCAGTACTTC.

This clone was seen only once. The V and J genes are TRBV27 and TRBJ2-7, with TRBD2 identical over 14 bases. The CDR3 runs to 18 residues. Germline CDR1 and CDR2: MNHEY and SMNVEV (reference sequence). J lost 3 bases, V lost 5 bases, and 12 bases had no gene match. Written as DNA, the CDR3 is TGTGCCAGCAGTAAAACACCGGGACTAGCGGGAGTGATCTACGAGCAGTACTTC. Its protein product is CASSKTPGLAGVIYEQYF.

The chain uses TRBV7-2 and TRBJ1-2, with D perhaps TRBD1 (5 bases). V was pared by 1 base and J by 5 bases, with 17 bases between. The CDR3 contains 16 residues. Germline CDR1 and CDR2: SGHTA and FQGNSA. CDR3 residues: CASSLVYLGGGYGYTF. CDR3 coding DNA: TGTGCCAGCAGCTTAGTTTATTTGGGGGGTGGTTATGGCTACACCTTC.

The J gene is TRBJ2-7, the V gene TRBV7-2; 7 bases align to TRBD1. This CDR3 is 15 amino acids long. The V and J ends lost 1 base and 2 bases, in that order; junction bases with no gene match: 5. Germline V gene sequence: CDR1 SGHTA, CDR2 FQGNSA. The CDR3: CASSLEVGGAYEQYF. The CDR3 DNA reads TGTGCCAGCAGCTTAGAGGTAGGGGGCGCCTACGAGCAGTACTTC.

The chain links TRBV19 to TRBJ1-4; tentative D call: TRBD1 (6 bases). The germline CDR1 and CDR2 sequences are LNHDA and SQIVND (reference sequence). V was shortened by 5 bases and J by 3 bases, with 16 bases between the two germline ends. The CDR3 runs to 16 residues. The CDR3 DNA reads TGTGCCAGTAGTTTCGGGCGGACAGCCTCTAATGAAAAACTGTTTTTT. It yields the protein CASSFGRTASNEKLFF.

The V gene is TRBV12-2, the J gene TRBJ2-1; TRBD2, the D gene given by the table, was not confirmed from the DNA. TRBV12-2 corresponds to a pseudogene. The CDR3 consists of 15 residues. Here the CDR3 DNA reads TGTGCAAGTCGCCCTGAGGGTGGGTCCTACAATGAGCAGTTCTTC. Protein: CASRPEGGSYNEQFF.

The chain uses TRBV7-3 and TRBJ2-1, with no clear D. In germline, CDR1 is SGHTA, CDR2 FQGTGA. The CDR3 is made up of 13 amino acids. Trimming took 2 bases from V and 3 from J, leaving 5 bases between them. The CDR3 DNA reads as TGTGCCAGCAGCTTAGGCCGCTACAATGAGCAGTTCTTC. It translates to CASSLGRYNEQFF.

This clone is a singleton in its sample. The chain employs TRBV5-5 and TRBJ1-2, with 8 bases identical to TRBD1. Germline V gene sequence: CDR1 SGHKS, CDR2 YYEKEE (reference sequence). Trimming removed 0 bases from V and 3 bases from J; junction bases left unmatched: 10. The CDR3 has 17 residues. CDR3 DNA sequence: TGTGCCAGCAGCTTGGACGCAGCAGGGGGCGGGTACTATGGCTACACCTTC. Translation gives CASSLDAAGGGYYGYTF.

The chain couples TRBV18 to TRBJ2-3; D unresolved. Germline assignment: CDR1 KGHSH and CDR2 LQKENI. The V end was cut by 6 bases, the J end by 4 bases, with 11 bases between. The CDR3 loop spans 13 amino acids. CDR3 sequence reads: CASSRTSPDTQYF. CDR3 sequence (DNA): TGTGCCAGCTCCCGAACCAGTCCAGATACGCAGTATTTT.

V is TRBV28 and J is TRBJ2-4, with a tentative D call TRBD2 (5 bases). From germline, CDR1 is MDHEN and CDR2 SYDVKM. V lost 6 bases to trimming and J lost 3 bases, with 15 bases between them. CDR3 size: 15 residues. The CDR3 sequence is CASSLFGIGKNIQYF. The DNA for the CDR3 is TGTGCCAGCAGCCTGTTCGGGATAGGCAAAAACATTCAGTACTTC.

This clone was picked up one time. This sequence joins TRBV7-2 and TRBJ2-5; 8 bases fit TRBD2. V shed 5 bases, J shed 4 bases, and the junction held 15 bases outside the gene matches. Germline V gene sequence: CDR1 SGHTA, CDR2 FQGNSA. The CDR3 spans 17 residues. The CDR3 loop reads CASSPWDIAGYGETQYF. CDR3 DNA: TGTGCCAGCAGCCCATGGGACATAGCGGGGTATGGAGAGACCCAGTACTTC.

The rearrangement links TRBV6-6 to TRBJ1-1; a possible D gene is TRBD1 (5 bases). The germline CDR1 and CDR2 sequences are MNHNY and SVGAGI (reference sequence). CDR3 length equals 15 residues. With 4 bases removed from V and 5 bases from J, the gap between germline ends came to 17 bases. The CDR3 DNA sequence: TGTGCCAGCAGTTCTCCTACCCGGGGGAAGACTGAAGCTTTCTTT. Protein product: CASSSPTRGKTEAFF.

J is TRBJ2-1 and V is TRBV7-2; D tentatively fits TRBD1 or TRBD2 (6 bases each). V lost 1 base to trimming and J lost 2 bases, with 12 bases between them. CDR1 SGHTA and CDR2 FQGNSA come from the germline V gene. This CDR3 spans 16 amino acids. CDR3 sequence: CASSLVGGFTYNEQFF. The CDR3 bases are TGTGCCAGCAGCTTAGTAGGGGGGTTTACCTACAATGAGCAGTTCTTC.

By proportion, this clone is medium-sized. This chain joins TRBV14 and TRBJ2-2; 8 bases agree with TRBD1. The trim removed 1 base at V and 4 bases at J, leaving 2 bases unmatched. The CDR3 consists of 15 residues. Per the germline V gene, CDR1 is SGHDN and CDR2 is FVKESK. CDR3 region: CASSQGQGRTGELFF. CDR3 nucleotide sequence: TGTGCCAGCAGCCAAGGACAGGGGCGCACCGGGGAGCTGTTTTTT.

The gene calls are TRBV28 and TRBJ1-1; tentatively, D is TRBD1 (5 bases). The V gene's germline CDR1 is MDHEN and CDR2 SYDVKM. The CDR3 spans 13 residues. V lost 8 bases, J lost 4 bases, and 14 bases lay in between. The CDR3 sequence: CASALSGTTEAFF. The CDR3 DNA reads TGTGCCAGCGCATTATCAGGGACCACTGAAGCTTTCTTT.

The rearrangement links TRBV30 to TRBJ1-5; the D gene is possibly TRBD1 (6 bases). Germline CDR1 and CDR2: GTSNPN and SVGIG (reference sequence). V dropped 0 bases and J dropped 6 bases, with 9 bases sitting between them. The CDR3 has 13 residues. DNA for the CDR3: TGTGCCTGGAGTGTCAGGGGCAGTCAGCCCCAGCATTTT. Protein product: CAWSVRGSQPQHF.

This clone was observed a single time. The V gene is TRBV6-1, the J gene TRBJ2-5; D unclear. Trimming cost V 6 bases and J 1 base, with 12 bases left between them. The CDR3 runs to 14 residues. CDR1 and CDR2 (germline): MNHNS, SASEGT. CDR3 protein: CASSPVQTQETQYF. CDR3 coding DNA: TGTGCCAGCAGCCCCGTCCAGACCCAAGAGACCCAGTACTTC.

The J gene is TRBJ1-1, the V gene TRBV5-1, with TRBD1 as a possible D gene (5 bases). CDR1 is SGHRS, CDR2 YFSETQ, per germline. Trimming stripped 0 bases from V and 7 bases from J, with 7 bases between. This CDR3 region has 12 residues. The DNA for the CDR3 is TGCGCCAGCAGCTTGGATCAGGGTGAAGCTTTCTTT. Its protein is CASSLDQGEAFF. The full variable domain, in which reference TRBV5-1 and TRBJ1-1 provide the parts outside the CDR3, is KAGVTQTPRYLIKTRGQQVTLSCSPISGHRSVSWYQQTPGQGLQFLFEYFSETQRNKGNFPGRFSGRQFSNSRSEMNVSTLELGDSALYLCASSLDQGEAFFGQGTRLTVV.

The gene calls are TRBV27 and TRBJ2-1, with 7 bases lining up with TRBD2. The CDR3 sequence is 13 residues long. J lost 5 bases, V lost 6 bases, and 4 bases had no gene match. Germline loops: CDR1 MNHEY, CDR2 SMNVEV (reference sequence). The CDR3 reads CASRGTIHNEQFF. The CDR3 DNA follows: TGTGCCAGCAGAGGGACTATCCACAATGAGCAGTTCTTC.